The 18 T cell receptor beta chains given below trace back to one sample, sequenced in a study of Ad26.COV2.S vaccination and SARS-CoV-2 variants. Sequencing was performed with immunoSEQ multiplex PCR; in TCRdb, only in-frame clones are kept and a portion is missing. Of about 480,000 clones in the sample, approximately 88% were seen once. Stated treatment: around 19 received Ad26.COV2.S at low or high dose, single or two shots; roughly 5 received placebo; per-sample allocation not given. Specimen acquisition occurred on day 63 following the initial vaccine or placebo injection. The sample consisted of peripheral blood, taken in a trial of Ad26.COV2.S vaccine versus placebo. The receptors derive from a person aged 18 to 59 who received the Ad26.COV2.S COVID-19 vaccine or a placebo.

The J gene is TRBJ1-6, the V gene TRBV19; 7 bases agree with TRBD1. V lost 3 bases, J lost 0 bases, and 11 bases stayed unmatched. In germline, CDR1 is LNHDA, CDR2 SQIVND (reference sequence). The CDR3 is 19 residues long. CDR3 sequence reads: CASSMPSDRPSSYNSPLHF. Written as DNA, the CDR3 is TGTGCCAGTAGTATGCCTTCGGACAGGCCGAGCTCCTATAATTCACCCCTCCACTTT.

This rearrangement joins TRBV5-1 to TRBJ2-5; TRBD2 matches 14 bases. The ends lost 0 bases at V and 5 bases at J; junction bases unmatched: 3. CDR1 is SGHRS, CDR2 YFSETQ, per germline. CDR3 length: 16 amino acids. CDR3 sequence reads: CASSLGGTSGSETQYF. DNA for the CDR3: TGCGCCAGCAGCTTGGGGGGGACTAGCGGGAGTGAGACCCAGTACTTC.

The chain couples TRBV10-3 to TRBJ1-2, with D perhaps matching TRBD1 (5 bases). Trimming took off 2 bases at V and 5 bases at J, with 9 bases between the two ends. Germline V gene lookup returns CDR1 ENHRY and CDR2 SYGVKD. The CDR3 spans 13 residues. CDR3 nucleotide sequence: TGTGCCATCAGTGAGGTGGAGGGGTATGGCTACACCTTC. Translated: CAISEVEGYGYTF.

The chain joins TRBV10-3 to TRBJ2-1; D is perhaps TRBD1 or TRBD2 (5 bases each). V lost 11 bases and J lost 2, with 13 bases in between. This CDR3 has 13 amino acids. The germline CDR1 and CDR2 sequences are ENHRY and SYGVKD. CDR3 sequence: CALRDPAYNEQFF. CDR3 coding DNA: TGTGCCCTTCGGGACCCGGCCTACAATGAGCAGTTCTTC.

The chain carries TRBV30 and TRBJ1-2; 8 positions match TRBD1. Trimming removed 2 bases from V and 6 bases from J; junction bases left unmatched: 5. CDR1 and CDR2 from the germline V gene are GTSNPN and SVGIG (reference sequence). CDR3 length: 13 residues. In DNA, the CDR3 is TGTGCCTGGAGTCCGACAGGGGAGGATGGCTACACCTTC. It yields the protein CAWSPTGEDGYTF.

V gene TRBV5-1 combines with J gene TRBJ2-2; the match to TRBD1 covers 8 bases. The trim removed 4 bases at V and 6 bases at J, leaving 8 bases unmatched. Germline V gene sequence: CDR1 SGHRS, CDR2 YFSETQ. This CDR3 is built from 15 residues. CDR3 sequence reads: CASSQDRAGSGELFF. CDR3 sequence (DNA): TGCGCCAGCAGCCAGGACAGGGCTGGGTCCGGGGAGCTGTTTTTT.

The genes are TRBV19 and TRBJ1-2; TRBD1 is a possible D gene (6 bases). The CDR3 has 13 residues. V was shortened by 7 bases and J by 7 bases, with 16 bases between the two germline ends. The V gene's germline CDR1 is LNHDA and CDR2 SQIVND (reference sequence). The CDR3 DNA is TGTGCCAGTACCGTCAACAGGGTTGCTGGCTACACCTTC. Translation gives CASTVNRVAGYTF.

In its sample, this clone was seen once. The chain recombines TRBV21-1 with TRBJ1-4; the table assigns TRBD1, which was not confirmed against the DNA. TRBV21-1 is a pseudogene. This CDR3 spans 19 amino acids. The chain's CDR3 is CASSNSAGTGVYWHEKLFF. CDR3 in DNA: TGTGCCAGCAGCAACTCAGCCGGGACAGGGGTTTATTGGCACGAAAAACTGTTTTTT.

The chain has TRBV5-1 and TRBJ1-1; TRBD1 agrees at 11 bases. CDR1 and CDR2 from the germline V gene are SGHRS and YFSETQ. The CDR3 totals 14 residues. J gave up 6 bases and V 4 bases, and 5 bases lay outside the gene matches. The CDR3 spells CASSAGTGGPEAFF. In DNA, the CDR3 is TGCGCCAGCAGCGCCGGGACAGGGGGACCTGAAGCTTTCTTT.

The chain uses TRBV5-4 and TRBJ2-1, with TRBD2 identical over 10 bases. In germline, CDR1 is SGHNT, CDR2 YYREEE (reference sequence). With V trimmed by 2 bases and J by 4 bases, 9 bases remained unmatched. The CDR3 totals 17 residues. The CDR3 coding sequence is TGTGCCAGCAGCTTCGGGCCTAGCGGGAGATCATACAATGAGCAGTTCTTC. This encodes CASSFGPSGRSYNEQFF.

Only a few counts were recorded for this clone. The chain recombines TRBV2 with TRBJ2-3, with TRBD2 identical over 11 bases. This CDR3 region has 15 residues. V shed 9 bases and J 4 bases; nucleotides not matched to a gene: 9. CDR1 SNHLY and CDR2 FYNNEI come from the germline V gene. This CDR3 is CARGGTSGSSDTQYF. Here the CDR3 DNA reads TGTGCCAGGGGCGGGACTAGCGGATCCTCAGATACGCAGTATTTT.

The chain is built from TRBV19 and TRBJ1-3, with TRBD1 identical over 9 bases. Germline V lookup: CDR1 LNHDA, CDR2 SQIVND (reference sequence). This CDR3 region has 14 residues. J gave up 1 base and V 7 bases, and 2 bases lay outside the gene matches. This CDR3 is CASTGQGSGNTIYF. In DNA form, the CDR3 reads TGTGCCAGTACTGGACAGGGGTCTGGAAACACCATATATTTT.

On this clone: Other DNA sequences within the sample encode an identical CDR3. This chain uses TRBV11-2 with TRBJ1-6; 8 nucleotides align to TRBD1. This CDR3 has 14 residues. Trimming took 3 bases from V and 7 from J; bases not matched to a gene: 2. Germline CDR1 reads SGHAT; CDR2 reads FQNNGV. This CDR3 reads CASSFRGRNSPLHF. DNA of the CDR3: TGTGCCAGCAGCTTCAGGGGGCGGAATTCACCCCTCCACTTT.

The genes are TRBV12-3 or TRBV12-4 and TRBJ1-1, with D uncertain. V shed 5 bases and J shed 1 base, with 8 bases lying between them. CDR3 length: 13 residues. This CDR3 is CASSVPGNTEAFF. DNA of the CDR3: TGTGCCAGCAGTGTCCCCGGGAACACTGAAGCTTTCTTT.

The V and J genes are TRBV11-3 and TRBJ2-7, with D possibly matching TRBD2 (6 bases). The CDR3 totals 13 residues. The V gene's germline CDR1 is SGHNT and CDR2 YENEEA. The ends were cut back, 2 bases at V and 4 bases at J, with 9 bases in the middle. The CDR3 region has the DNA TGTGCCAGCAGCTTATCGGGAGAGTACGAGCAGTACTTC. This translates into CASSLSGEYEQYF.

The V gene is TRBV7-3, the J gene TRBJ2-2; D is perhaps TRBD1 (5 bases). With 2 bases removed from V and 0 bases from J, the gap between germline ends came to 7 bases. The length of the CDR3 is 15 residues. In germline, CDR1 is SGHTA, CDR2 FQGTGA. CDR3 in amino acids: CASSLDRANTGELFF. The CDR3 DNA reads TGTGCCAGCAGCTTAGACAGAGCGAACACCGGGGAGCTGTTTTTT.

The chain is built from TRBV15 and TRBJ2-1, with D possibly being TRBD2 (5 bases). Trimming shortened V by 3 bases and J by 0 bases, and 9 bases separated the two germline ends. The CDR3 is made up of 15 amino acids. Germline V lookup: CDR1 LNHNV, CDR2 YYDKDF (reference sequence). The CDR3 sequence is CATSRDWSSYNEQFF. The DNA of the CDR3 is TGTGCCACCAGCAGGGACTGGAGCTCCTACAATGAGCAGTTCTTC.

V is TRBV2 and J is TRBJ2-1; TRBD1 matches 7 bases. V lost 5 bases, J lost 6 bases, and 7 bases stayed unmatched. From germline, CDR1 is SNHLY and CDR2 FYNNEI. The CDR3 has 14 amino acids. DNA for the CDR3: TGTGCCAGCAGTCCCAGGGGGATCGGCAATGAGCAGTTCTTC. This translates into CASSPRGIGNEQFF. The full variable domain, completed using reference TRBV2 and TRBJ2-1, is EPEVTQTPSHQVTQMGQEVILRCVPISNHLYFYWYRQILGQKVEFLVSFYNNEISEKSEIFDDQFSVERPDGSNFTLKIRSTKLEDSAMYFCASSPRGIGNEQFFGPGTRLTVL.